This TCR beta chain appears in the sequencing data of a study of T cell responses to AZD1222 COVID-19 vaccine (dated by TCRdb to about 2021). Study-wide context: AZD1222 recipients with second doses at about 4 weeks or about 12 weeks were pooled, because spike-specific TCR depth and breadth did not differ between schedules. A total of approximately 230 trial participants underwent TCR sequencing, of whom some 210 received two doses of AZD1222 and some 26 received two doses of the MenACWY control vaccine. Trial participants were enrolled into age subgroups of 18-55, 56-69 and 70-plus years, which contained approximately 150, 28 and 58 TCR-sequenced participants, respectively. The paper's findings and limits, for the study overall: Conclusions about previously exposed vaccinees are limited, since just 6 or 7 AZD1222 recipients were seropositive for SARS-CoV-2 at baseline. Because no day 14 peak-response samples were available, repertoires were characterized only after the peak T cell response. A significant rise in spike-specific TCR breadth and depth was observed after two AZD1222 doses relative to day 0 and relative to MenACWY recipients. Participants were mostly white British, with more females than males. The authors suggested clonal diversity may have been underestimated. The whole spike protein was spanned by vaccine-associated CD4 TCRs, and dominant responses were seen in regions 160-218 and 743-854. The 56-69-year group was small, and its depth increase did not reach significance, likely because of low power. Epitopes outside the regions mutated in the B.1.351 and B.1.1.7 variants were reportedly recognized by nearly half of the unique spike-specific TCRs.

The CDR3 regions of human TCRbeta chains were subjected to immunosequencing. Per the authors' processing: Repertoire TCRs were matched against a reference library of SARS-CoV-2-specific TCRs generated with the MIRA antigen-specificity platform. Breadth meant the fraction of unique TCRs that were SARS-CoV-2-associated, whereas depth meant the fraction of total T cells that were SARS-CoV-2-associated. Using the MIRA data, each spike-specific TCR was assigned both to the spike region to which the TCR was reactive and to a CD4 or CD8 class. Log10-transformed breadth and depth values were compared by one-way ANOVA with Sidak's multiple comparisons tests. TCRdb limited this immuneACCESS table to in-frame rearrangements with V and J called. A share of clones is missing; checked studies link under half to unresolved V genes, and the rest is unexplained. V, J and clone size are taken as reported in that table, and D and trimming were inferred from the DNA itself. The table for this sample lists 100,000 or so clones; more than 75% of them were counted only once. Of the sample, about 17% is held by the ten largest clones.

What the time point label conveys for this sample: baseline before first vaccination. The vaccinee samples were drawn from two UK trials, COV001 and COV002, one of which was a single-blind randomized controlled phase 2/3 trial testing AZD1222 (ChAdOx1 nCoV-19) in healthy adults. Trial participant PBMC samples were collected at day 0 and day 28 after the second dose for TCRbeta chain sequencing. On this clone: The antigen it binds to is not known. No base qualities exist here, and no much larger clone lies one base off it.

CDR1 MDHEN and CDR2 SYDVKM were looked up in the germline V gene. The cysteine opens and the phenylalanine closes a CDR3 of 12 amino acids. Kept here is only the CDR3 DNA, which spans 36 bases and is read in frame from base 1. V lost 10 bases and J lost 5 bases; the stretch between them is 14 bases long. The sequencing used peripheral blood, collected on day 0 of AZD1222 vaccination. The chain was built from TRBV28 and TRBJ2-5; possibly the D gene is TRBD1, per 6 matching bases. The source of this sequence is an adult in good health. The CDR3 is CATTIQGETQYF. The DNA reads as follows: TGTGCCACGACTATCCAGGGGGAGACCCAGTACTTC.